The 25 T cell receptor beta chains below all came from one sample that was sequenced in a study of blood T cell repertoires in COVID-19. Clones were sequenced by immunoSEQ multiplex PCR, and TCRdb holds only the in-frame ones, with some missing. The sample yields about 220,000 clones, more than 65% seen once. Sequences were obtained from peripheral blood. The receptors here all came from a man in his forties or fifties who had recovered from COVID-19.

The rearrangement joins TRBV19 to TRBJ2-3; the D is unclear. V lost 0 bases to trimming and J lost 3 bases, with 7 bases between them. The length of the CDR3 is 14 residues. CDR1 and CDR2 (germline): LNHDA, SQIVND (reference sequence). CDR3 loop: CASSIDLRTDTQYF. In DNA form, the CDR3 reads TGTGCCAGTAGTATAGATCTCCGTACAGATACGCAGTATTTT.

This clone was seen only once. The V and J genes are TRBV19 and TRBJ1-3, with D possibly TRBD1 on 6 matching bases. Between the trimmed V and J ends, which lost 3 bases and 2 bases, there was a span of 14 bases. This CDR3 is 16 amino acids long. Germline V gives CDR1 LNHDA, CDR2 SQIVND (reference sequence). The CDR3 DNA sequence: TGTGCCAGTAGTATTTCCGGGACATTCACTGGAAACACCATATATTTT. This gives the protein CASSISGTFTGNTIYF. Full variable domain (missing parts from reference TRBV19 and TRBJ1-3): DGGITQSPKYLFRKEGQNVTLSCEQNLNHDAMYWYRQDPGQGLRLIYYSQIVNDFQKGDIAEGYSVSREKKESFPLTVTSAQKNPTAFYLCASSISGTFTGNTIYFGEGSWLTVV.

This chain connects TRBV6-5 to TRBJ2-7; D perhaps matches TRBD1 (6 bases). The V end was cut by 10 bases, the J end by 1 base, with 14 bases between. Germline loops: CDR1 MNHEY, CDR2 SVGAGI. CDR3 length: 13 residues. CDR3: CANSRGGSYEQYF. The CDR3 DNA reads TGTGCCAATAGCAGGGGCGGGTCCTACGAGCAGTACTTC.

This chain connects TRBV11-3 to TRBJ1-1; tentatively, D is TRBD1 (5 bases). The V and J ends lost 5 bases and 5 bases respectively, with 12 bases between them. The germline V gene encodes CDR1 SGHNT and CDR2 YENEEA. There are 13 residues in the CDR3. CDR3 residues: CASSTTVGTEAFF. The CDR3, as DNA: TGTGCCAGCAGCACGACAGTAGGGACTGAAGCTTTCTTT.

The rearrangement joins TRBV6-2 or TRBV6-3 to TRBJ2-7; D unresolved. CDR1 is MNHEY, CDR2 SVGEGT, per germline. CDR3 length: 11 amino acids. Trimming shortened V by 4 bases and J by 3 bases, and 4 bases separated the two germline ends. The CDR3 loop reads CASSSLYEQYF. The CDR3 DNA reads as TGTGCCAGCAGTTCCCTCTACGAGCAGTACTTC.

The V and J genes are TRBV10-2 and TRBJ1-1; the match to TRBD1 covers 7 bases. Trimming took 11 bases from V and 5 from J; bases not matched to a gene: 11. CDR1 is WSHSY, CDR2 SAAADI, per germline. This CDR3 is 13 amino acids long. CDR3 sequence: CAAGLETGTEAFF. CDR3 in DNA: TGCGCCGCAGGACTTGAGACAGGGACTGAAGCTTTCTTT.

This clone turned up a few times. The chain has TRBV28 and TRBJ1-2, with 9 nucleotides matching TRBD1. The junction had 8 bases not matched to a gene; V was cut back by 6 bases and J by 6 bases. This CDR3 comprises 14 residues. Germline lookup yields CDR1 MDHEN and CDR2 SYDVKM. The DNA of the CDR3 is TGTGCCAGCAGCAATACAGGGGGCGGGAATGGCTACACCTTC. It yields the protein CASSNTGGGNGYTF.

V gene TRBV19 combines with J gene TRBJ2-5, with D perhaps matching TRBD2 (6 bases). V lost 7 bases, J lost 5 bases, and 14 bases lay in between. The germline V gene has CDR1 LNHDA and CDR2 SQIVND (reference sequence). There are 13 residues in the CDR3. In nucleotides, the CDR3 is TGTGCCAGTACCCCCTCGGGGAGGGAGACCCAGTACTTC. It yields the protein CASTPSGRETQYF.

The V gene is TRBV6-1, the J gene TRBJ2-7; D gene unclear. V lost 3 bases and J 3 bases, leaving 3 bases between the germline ends. This CDR3 is built from 11 residues. CDR1 is MNHNS and CDR2 is SASEGT in the germline V gene. The CDR3 protein is CASSDGYEQYF. The CDR3 region has the DNA TGTGCCAGCAGTGACGGCTACGAGCAGTACTTC.

This clone was seen only once. The chain links TRBV7-9 to TRBJ2-3; 8 bases map to TRBD2. The CDR3 has 15 amino acids. V lost 5 bases to trimming and J lost 2 bases; unmatched junction nucleotides: 6. The V gene's germline CDR1 is SEHNR and CDR2 FQNEAQ (reference sequence). CDR3 protein: CASSPRGGNTDTQYF. The CDR3 DNA follows: TGTGCCAGCAGCCCCCGGGGGGGGAACACAGATACGCAGTATTTT. Together with reference TRBV7-9 and TRBJ2-3, the CDR3 gives the full variable domain: DTGVSQNPRHKITKRGQNVTFRCDPISEHNRLYWYRQTLGQGPEFLTYFQNEAQLEKSRLLSDRFSAERPKGSFSTLEIQRTEQGDSAMYLCASSPRGGNTDTQYFGPGTRLTVL.

This chain joins TRBV28 and TRBJ2-1; TRBD2 matches at 10 bases. This CDR3 is 16 amino acids long. V gave up 0 bases and J gave up 6 bases; unmatched junction bases: 5. Looked up from germline, CDR1 is MDHEN and CDR2 is SYDVKM. CDR3 amino acids: CASSLWASGRFNEQFF. In DNA form, the CDR3 reads TGTGCCAGCAGTTTATGGGCTAGCGGGAGATTCAATGAGCAGTTCTTC.

The chain couples TRBV7-2 to TRBJ1-2; maybe TRBD1 (6 bases). The CDR3 is made up of 16 amino acids. Trimming took 5 bases from V and 7 from J, leaving 23 bases between them. CDR1 is SGHTA, CDR2 FQGNSA, per germline. The CDR3 here is CASSRDIGFPSGGYTF. The CDR3 DNA reads TGTGCCAGCAGCCGGGACATAGGTTTCCCTTCAGGTGGCTACACCTTC.

V and J are TRBV29-1 and TRBJ2-3; D unresolved. Per the germline V gene, CDR1 is SQVTM and CDR2 is ANQGSEA. V was pared by 5 bases and J by 4 bases, with 16 bases between. The CDR3 consists of 14 residues. The CDR3 DNA is TGCAGCGTTCACCCCAGGTTTGGCCCAGATACGCAGTATTTT. It encodes CSVHPRFGPDTQYF.

The chain recombines TRBV3-1 (or the pseudogene TRBV3-2) with TRBJ1-6, with 8 bases fitting TRBD1. From germline, CDR1 is LGHDT and CDR2 YNNKEL (reference sequence). The V gene end was trimmed by 0 bases and the J gene end by 5 bases; junction bases not matched to a gene: 9. The CDR3 covers 18 residues. The CDR3 here is CASSQDPIGQGNNSPLHF. CDR3 in DNA: TGTGCCAGCAGCCAAGATCCCATAGGACAGGGAAATAATTCACCCCTCCACTTT.

DNA for the CDR3: TGTGCCAGCAGCTCTAGATACAGACAGGGCGGCCACTATGGCTACACCTTC. As protein: CASSSRYRQGGHYGYTF. This chain links TRBV5-4 with TRBJ1-2, with 7 bases aligning to TRBD1. The CDR3 runs to 17 residues. V shed 3 bases and J 3 bases; nucleotides not matched to a gene: 14. Germline lookup yields CDR1 SGHNT and CDR2 YYREEE (reference sequence).

The chain links TRBV7-9 to TRBJ2-7, with TRBD1 as a possible D gene (5 bases). Germline values: CDR1 SEHNR, CDR2 FQNEAQ (reference sequence). The CDR3 contains 14 residues. The V gene lost 3 bases and the J gene lost 3 bases, with 12 bases spanning the gap. CDR3 coding DNA: TGTGCCAGCAGCTTTGCAGGGCCGGGCTACGAGCAGTACTTC. Amino acids: CASSFAGPGYEQYF.

This clone was counted a single time. This rearrangement joins TRBV18 to TRBJ2-7, with TRBD2 as a possible D gene (5 bases). The V end lost 4 bases, the J end lost 0 bases, and 7 bases lay between the germline ends. The CDR3 totals 13 residues. Germline V CDR1 and CDR2: KGHSH, LQKENI. CDR3 coding DNA: TGTGCCAGCTCACGGGAGAGCTCCTACGAGCAGTACTTC. Its protein is CASSRESSYEQYF.

V and J are TRBV5-1 and TRBJ2-3, with 7 bases aligning to TRBD2. This CDR3 is built from 14 residues. V was pared by 4 bases and J by 1 base, with 3 bases of the junction left unmatched. Germline CDR1 SGHRS, CDR2 YFSETQ. CDR3 region: CASSNSGGTDTQYF. CDR3 DNA sequence: TGCGCCAGCAGCAACAGCGGGGGCACAGATACGCAGTATTTT.

This rearrangement joins TRBV18 to TRBJ2-3; TRBD2 matches 11 bases. The CDR3 totals 16 residues. Germline V gives CDR1 KGHSH, CDR2 LQKENI. The trim removed 3 bases at V and 4 bases at J, leaving 6 bases unmatched. CDR3 region: CASSPRLAGTADTQYF. Written as DNA, the CDR3 is TGTGCCAGCTCACCTAGACTAGCGGGAACGGCAGATACGCAGTATTTT.

V is TRBV14 and J is TRBJ1-1, with unresolved D. This CDR3 contains 13 residues. Germline V gene lookup returns CDR1 SGHDN and CDR2 FVKESK. The V end lost 7 bases, the J end lost 1 base, and 10 bases lay between the germline ends. This CDR3 reads CASTLTRNTEAFF. Here the CDR3 DNA reads TGTGCCAGCACCCTGACTCGGAACACTGAAGCTTTCTTT.

The V call is TRBV18, the J call TRBJ2-3, with D perhaps matching TRBD2 (5 bases). The CDR3 is made up of 12 amino acids. Germline CDR1 and CDR2: KGHSH and LQKENI. V lost 8 bases, J lost 4 bases, and 10 bases lay in between. CDR3 region: CASEERSDTQYF. CDR3 nucleotides: TGTGCCAGCGAGGAGCGGTCAGATACGCAGTATTTT.

The chain is built from TRBV7-2 and TRBJ2-2; no clear D gene. The CDR3 runs 14 residues. Per germline, CDR1 SGHTA and CDR2 FQGNSA. Trimming took 1 base from V and 6 from J, leaving 9 bases between them. The CDR3 loop is CASSLVPNAGELFF. CDR3 sequence (DNA): TGTGCCAGCAGCTTAGTCCCTAACGCCGGGGAGCTGTTTTTT.

The V and J genes are TRBV21-1 and TRBJ1-1; the listed D gene, TRBD1, was not tested against the DNA. TRBV21-1 is deemed a pseudogene. CDR3 length: 12 amino acids. CDR3 region: CASSKGTGTAFF. CDR3 DNA sequence: TGTGCCAGCAGCAAAGGTACAGGGACAGCTTTCTTT.

CDR3 sequence reads: CASSLDRRTGELQYF. CDR3 nucleotides: TGTGCCAGCAGCTTAGATCGCCGGACAGGGGAGCTGCAGTACTTC. The chain links TRBV11-3 to TRBJ2-7, with 9 bases identical to TRBD1. J gave up 9 bases and V 0 bases, and 9 bases lay outside the gene matches. CDR1 and CDR2 from the germline V gene are SGHNT and YENEEA. This CDR3 has 15 residues.

The chain employs TRBV7-2 and TRBJ2-5; 8 nucleotides match TRBD2. The CDR3 spans 18 residues. Germline V gene sequence: CDR1 SGHTA, CDR2 FQGNSA. V shed 5 bases, J shed 5 bases, and the junction held 19 bases outside the gene matches. DNA of the CDR3: TGTGCCAGCAGCCCCCCTTACGGGGGGGCTCGTTGGTTGGAGACCCAGTACTTC. Protein sequence: CASSPPYGGARWLETQYF.